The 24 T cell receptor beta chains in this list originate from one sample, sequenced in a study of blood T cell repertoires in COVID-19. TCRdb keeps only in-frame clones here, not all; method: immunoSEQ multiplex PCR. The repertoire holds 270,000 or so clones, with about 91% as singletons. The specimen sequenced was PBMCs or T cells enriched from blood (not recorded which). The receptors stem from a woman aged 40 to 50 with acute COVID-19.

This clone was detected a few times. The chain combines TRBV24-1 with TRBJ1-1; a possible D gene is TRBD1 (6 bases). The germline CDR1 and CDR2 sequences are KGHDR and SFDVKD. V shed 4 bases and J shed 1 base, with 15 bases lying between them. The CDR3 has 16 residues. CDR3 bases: TGTGCCACCAGTGACCCACGAGGGGGATCGAACACTGAAGCTTTCTTT. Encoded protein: CATSDPRGGSNTEAFF.

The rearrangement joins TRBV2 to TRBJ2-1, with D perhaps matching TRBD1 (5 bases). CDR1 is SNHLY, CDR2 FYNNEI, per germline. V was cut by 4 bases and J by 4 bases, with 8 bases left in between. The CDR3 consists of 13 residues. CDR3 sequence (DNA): TGTGCCAGCAGTGCAAGACAGTACAATGAGCAGTTCTTC. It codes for CASSARQYNEQFF.

CDR3 nucleotide sequence: TGTGCCAGCAGCGTAGTTCCCACCGACAGGTTCAACAATGAGCAGTTCTTC. Translation gives CASSVVPTDRFNNEQFF. This chain uses TRBV9 with TRBJ2-1, with TRBD1 as a possible D gene (6 bases). With 0 bases removed from V and 5 bases from J, the gap between germline ends came to 18 bases. CDR1 is SGDLS and CDR2 is YYNGEE in the germline V gene. The CDR3 has 17 amino acids.

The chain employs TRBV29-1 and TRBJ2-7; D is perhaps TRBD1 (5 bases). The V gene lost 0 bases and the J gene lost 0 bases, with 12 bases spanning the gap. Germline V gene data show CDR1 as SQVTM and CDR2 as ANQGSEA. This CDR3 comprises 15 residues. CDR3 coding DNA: TGCAGCGTTGAAGATGGGCAGGGTTACTCCTACGAGCAGTACTTC. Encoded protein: CSVEDGQGYSYEQYF.

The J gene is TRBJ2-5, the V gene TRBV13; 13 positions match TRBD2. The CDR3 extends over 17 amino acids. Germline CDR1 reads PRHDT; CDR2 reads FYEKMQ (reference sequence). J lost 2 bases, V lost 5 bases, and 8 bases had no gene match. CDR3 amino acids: CASSQGLAGVYQETQYF. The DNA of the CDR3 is TGTGCCAGCAGCCAAGGACTAGCGGGAGTTTATCAAGAGACCCAGTACTTC.

CDR3 region: CASSLIEGRWVGNQPQHF. The CDR3, as DNA: TGTGCCAGCAGTTTAATCGAAGGGAGGTGGGTTGGCAATCAGCCCCAGCATTTT. The rearrangement uses TRBV28 and TRBJ1-5; no clear D. V dropped 2 bases and J dropped 2 bases, with 19 bases sitting between them. The germline CDR1 and CDR2 sequences are MDHEN and SYDVKM. The CDR3 is 18 amino acids.

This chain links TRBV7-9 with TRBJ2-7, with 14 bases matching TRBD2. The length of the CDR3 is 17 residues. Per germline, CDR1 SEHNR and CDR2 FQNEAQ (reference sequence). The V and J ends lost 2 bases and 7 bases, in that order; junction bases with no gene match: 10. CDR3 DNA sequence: TGTGCCAGCAGCTTAAGGCCCACGGGACTAGCGGGAGAAGAGCAGTACTTC. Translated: CASSLRPTGLAGEEQYF. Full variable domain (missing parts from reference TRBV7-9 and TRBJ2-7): DTGVSQNPRHKITKRGQNVTFRCDPISEHNRLYWYRQTLGQGPEFLTYFQNEAQLEKSRLLSDRFSAERPKGSFSTLEIQRTEQGDSAMYLCASSLRPTGLAGEEQYFGPGTRLTVT.

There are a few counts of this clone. CDR3 in DNA: TGTGCCAGCAGTGATGGTGTGGGGGGAACTGAAGCTTTCTTT. This encodes CASSDGVGGTEAFF. V gene TRBV2 combines with J gene TRBJ1-1; possibly TRBD1 for D (5 bases). Trimming took 3 bases from V and 5 from J, leaving 13 bases between them. The CDR3 extends over 14 amino acids. Germline CDR1 is SNHLY and CDR2 is FYNNEI.

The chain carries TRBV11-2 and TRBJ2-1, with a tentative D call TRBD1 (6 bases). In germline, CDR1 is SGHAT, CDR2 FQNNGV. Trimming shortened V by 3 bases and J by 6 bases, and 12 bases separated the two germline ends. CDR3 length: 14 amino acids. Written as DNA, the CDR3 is TGTGCCAGCAGCTTTACCACAGGGATCAATGAGCAGTTCTTC. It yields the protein CASSFTTGINEQFF.

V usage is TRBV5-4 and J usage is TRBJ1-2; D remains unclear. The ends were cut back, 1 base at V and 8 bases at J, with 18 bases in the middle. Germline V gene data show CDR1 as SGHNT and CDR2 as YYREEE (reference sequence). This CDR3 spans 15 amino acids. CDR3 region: CASSLFLRGSAGYTF. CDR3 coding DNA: TGTGCCAGCAGCTTGTTTTTACGAGGGTCTGCAGGCTACACCTTC.

The CDR3 loop reads CSVYSSEEKLFF. As DNA, the CDR3 is TGCAGCGTTTATTCTTCTGAGGAAAAACTGTTTTTT. The chain has TRBV29-1 and TRBJ1-4; the D is unclear. V was pared by 5 bases and J by 8 bases, with 12 bases between. Germline-derived CDR1 and CDR2 are SQVTM and ANQGSEA. The CDR3 covers 12 residues.

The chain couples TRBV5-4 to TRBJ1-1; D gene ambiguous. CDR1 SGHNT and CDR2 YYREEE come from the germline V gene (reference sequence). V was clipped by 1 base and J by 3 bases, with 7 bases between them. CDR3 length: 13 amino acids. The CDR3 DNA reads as TGTGCCAGCAGCTTGCCCGAGTACACTGAAGCTTTCTTT. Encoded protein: CASSLPEYTEAFF.

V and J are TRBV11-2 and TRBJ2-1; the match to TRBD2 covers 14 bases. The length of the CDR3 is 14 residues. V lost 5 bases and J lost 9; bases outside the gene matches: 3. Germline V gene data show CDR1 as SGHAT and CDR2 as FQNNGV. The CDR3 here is CASSVGLAGGEQFF. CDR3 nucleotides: TGTGCCAGCAGCGTCGGACTAGCGGGAGGTGAGCAGTTCTTC.

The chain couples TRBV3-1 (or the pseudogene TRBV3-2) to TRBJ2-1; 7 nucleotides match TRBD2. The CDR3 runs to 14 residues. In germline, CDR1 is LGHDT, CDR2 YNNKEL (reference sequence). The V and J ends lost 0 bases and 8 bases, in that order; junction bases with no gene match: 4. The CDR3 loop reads CASSQDGGGYEQFF. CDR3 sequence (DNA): TGTGCCAGCAGCCAAGATGGGGGGGGTTATGAGCAGTTCTTC.

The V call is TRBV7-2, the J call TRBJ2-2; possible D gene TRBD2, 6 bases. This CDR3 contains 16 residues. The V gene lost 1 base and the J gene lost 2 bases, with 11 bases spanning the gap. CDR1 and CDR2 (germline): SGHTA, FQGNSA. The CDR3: CASSLGEEVNTGELFF. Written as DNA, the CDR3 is TGTGCCAGCAGCTTAGGGGAGGAGGTAAACACCGGGGAGCTGTTTTTT.

The CDR3 loop is CASSQREQETQYF. The CDR3, as DNA: TGTGCCAGCAGCCAACGGGAGCAAGAGACCCAGTACTTC. The rearrangement links TRBV3-1 (or the pseudogene TRBV3-2) to TRBJ2-5; D may be TRBD2 (6 bases). The ends were cut back, 2 bases at V and 2 bases at J, with 6 bases in the middle. This CDR3 is built from 13 residues. Germline V lookup: CDR1 LGHDT, CDR2 YNNKEL (reference sequence).

The CDR3 DNA reads TGTGCCAGCAGTTCCGGCCCGTGGGACATCTATGGCTACACCTTC. This gives the protein CASSSGPWDIYGYTF. This rearrangement joins TRBV27 to TRBJ1-2, with D tentatively TRBD1 (6 bases). Germline V gene sequence: CDR1 MNHEY, CDR2 SMNVEV (reference sequence). The CDR3 is 15 amino acids. V gave up 4 bases and J gave up 4 bases, with 16 bases separating them.

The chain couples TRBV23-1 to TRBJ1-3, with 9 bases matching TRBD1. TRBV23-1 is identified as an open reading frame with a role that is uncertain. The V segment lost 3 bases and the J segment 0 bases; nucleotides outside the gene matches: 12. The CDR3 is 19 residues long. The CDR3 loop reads CASSQAGTGLIDSGNTIYF. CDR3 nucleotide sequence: TGCGCCAGCAGTCAGGCCGGGACAGGGCTTATTGACTCTGGAAACACCATATATTTT.

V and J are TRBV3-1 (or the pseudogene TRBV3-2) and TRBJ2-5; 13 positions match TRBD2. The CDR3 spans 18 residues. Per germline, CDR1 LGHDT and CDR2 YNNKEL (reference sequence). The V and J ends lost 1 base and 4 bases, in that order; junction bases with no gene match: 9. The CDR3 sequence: CASSQGILAGGPVETQYF. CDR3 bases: TGTGCCAGCAGCCAAGGAATACTAGCGGGAGGGCCGGTAGAGACCCAGTACTTC.

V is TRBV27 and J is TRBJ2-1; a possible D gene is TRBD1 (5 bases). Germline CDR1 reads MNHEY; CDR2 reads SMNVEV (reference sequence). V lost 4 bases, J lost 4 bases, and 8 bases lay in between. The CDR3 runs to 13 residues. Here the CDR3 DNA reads TGTGCCAGCAGTTCGGCAGGGTACAATGAGCAGTTCTTC. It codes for CASSSAGYNEQFF.

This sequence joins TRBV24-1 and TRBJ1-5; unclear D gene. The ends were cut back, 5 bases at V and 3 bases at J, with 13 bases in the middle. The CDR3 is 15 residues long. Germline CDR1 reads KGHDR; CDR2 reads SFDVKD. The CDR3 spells CATSGEGAYNQPQHF. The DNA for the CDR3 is TGTGCCACCAGTGGGGAGGGTGCTTACAATCAGCCCCAGCATTTT.

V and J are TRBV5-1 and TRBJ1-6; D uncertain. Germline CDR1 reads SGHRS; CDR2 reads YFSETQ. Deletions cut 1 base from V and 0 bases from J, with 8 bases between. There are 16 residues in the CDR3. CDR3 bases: TGCGCCAGCAGCTTGTTGGGGAGCTCCTATAATTCACCCCTCCACTTT. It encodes CASSLLGSSYNSPLHF.

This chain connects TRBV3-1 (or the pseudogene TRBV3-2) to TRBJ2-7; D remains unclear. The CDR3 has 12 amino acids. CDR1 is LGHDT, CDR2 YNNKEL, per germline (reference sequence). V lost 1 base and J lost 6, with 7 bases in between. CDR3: CASSQVRREQYF. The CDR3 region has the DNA TGTGCCAGCAGCCAAGTGCGGCGCGAGCAGTACTTC.

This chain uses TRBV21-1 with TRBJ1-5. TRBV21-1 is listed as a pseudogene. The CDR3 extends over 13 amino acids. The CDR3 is CASRGDNNQPQHF. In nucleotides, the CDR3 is TGTGCCTCCCGGGGGGACAATAATCAGCCCCAGCATTTT.